This paragraph reports one T cell receptor (beta chain). This CDR3 contains 13 residues. V was pared by 2 bases and J by 7 bases, with 11 bases between. CDR1 and CDR2 (germline): MNHEY, SMNVEV (reference sequence). The data were taken from a study of somatic mutations in cytotoxic T cells in rheumatoid arthritis. Data came from immunoSEQ multiplex PCR; TCRdb stores just in-frame clones and leaves some out. The sample holds some 20,000 clones, roughly four fifths seen once. This clonotype was sampled from an adult with rheumatoid arthritis. The specimen sequenced was CD8+ T cells sorted from blood. The V call is TRBV27, the J call TRBJ1-2; perhaps TRBD1 as D (6 bases). DNA for the CDR3: TGTGCCAGCAGTTTAAATACAGGGATTGGCTACACCTTC. Translating it yields CASSLNTGIGYTF.